This T cell receptor beta chain was captured by sequencing in a study of T cells in Graves' hyperthyroidism and ophthalmopathy (dated by TCRdb to between 2019 and 2020). Regarding the complete study: Peripheral blood samples were taken at the time of initial diagnosis, prior to any treatment. A discovery cohort of 95 to 100 patients, approximately 45 with Graves' ophthalmopathy and 57 with stable Graves' hyperthyroidism, was used to find distinguishing TCR V-J signatures. An independent validation cohort of some 18 hyperthyroidism patients and over 15 patients who later progressed to ophthalmopathy tested prospective prediction of ophthalmopathy. For training and testing, the 100 or so patients in the discovery cohort were randomly divided in a 7:3 ratio. Thyroid tissue and blood T-cell repertoires from more than 5 Graves' hyperthyroidism patients were also compared in the study. Following sampling, methimazole starting at 30 mg daily was given to hyperthyroidism patients, and high-dose intravenous methylprednisolone was given to ophthalmopathy patients. The paper describes TCR Vbeta CDR3 sequencing of around 140 peripheral blood samples, made up of 43 ophthalmopathy patients, roughly 72 hyperthyroidism patients and roughly 17 progressor patients.

The full study reports these points: In validation, progression to ophthalmopathy was predicted by the model with 70.59% sensitivity and 72.22% specificity, a median of around 6.5 months before onset. A model built on a 13 V-J signature distinguished ophthalmopathy from stable hyperthyroidism, reaching around 88% sensitivity and around 81% specificity in cross-validation and 80%/75% in testing. Sample size was not statistically predetermined, and blinding of investigators to group allocation was not performed. Most expanded thyroid clonotypes (frequency above 0.001) were also detected in blood, suggesting blood repertoires may reflect thyroid immune responses.

The TCR beta CDR3 regions were amplified from RNA transcripts. The first round of RT-PCR for the TCR CDR3 was performed with the HTBI primer set and the Qiagen OneStep RT-PCR kit. Libraries were constructed in a second round of multiplex PCR, after which size selection and purification were carried out. The libraries were sequenced on an Illumina HiSeq2000 using paired-end 100 bp reads. The original pipeline was this. SOAPnuke was used to process the raw data, throwing out any read that contained adapters or uncalled bases, had a mean Phred below 15, or lacked an exact constant-primer or identifier match. High-quality paired reads were merged using COPE v1.2.5, and each unique nucleotide sequence was defined as a clonotype. MiTCR v1.1 was used to align the clonotypes against IMGT TRBV, TRBD and TRBJ reference segments. Analysis was restricted to V-J combinations with a frequency above 0.0001, which covered roughly 99% of repertoires. A TCS score was defined as the ratio between F50 (clonal expansion) and ExV (chaos), using BLOSUM62-based TCRdist between CDR3 peptides within each V-J. Welch's t-statistics and random forest reduced roughly 500 V-J features to 10 to 15, which were used in a naive Bayes classifier (R e1071). TCRdb ran its own pipeline on the public reads, namely fastp trimming at Q25 and MiXCR clone calling, and kept in-frame beta chains. A single entry per CDR3 protein holds the most common genes and DNA from its merged rows. For this entry, the V and J calls and clone size follow TCRdb and not the study's own pipeline. The sample contains hundreds of thousands of distinct CDR3 sequences, about 17% of them found a single time. The top ten clonotypes cover about 41% of the sample.

The CDR3 goes from the cysteine to the phenylalanine over 17 residues. The kept DNA is CDR3 alone, 51 bases in frame from the first base. Cut back by 0 bases and 4 bases, the V and J ends lie 16 bases apart. Taken from the germline V gene, the CDR1 and CDR2 loops are LGHNA and YSLEER. Turning to this clonotype: Its antigen remains unidentified. There are no base qualities to consult, and no much larger clone falls within one base.

Stable Graves' hyperthyroidism was defined as no progression to ophthalmopathy during 18 months of follow-up. Hyperthyroidism patients were newly diagnosed, had a disease duration of under 2 months, and were aged 18 to 65 years. Exclusion was applied to patients with uncontrolled infections, other autoimmune diseases, pregnancy or lactation. Diagnoses relied on clinical symptoms, serum thyroxine and TRAb, thyroid ultrasound and orbital computed tomography. PBMCs were separated from approximately 10 ml of fresh peripheral blood using Ficoll-Paque density gradient centrifugation. Trizol reagent was used to extract total RNA, and RNA quality was then checked on an Agilent 2100 Bioanalyzer.

Sequencing input: blood. The receptor comes from a man between 40 and 49 years old with Graves' hyperthyroidism. The sequence is built from TRBV4-3 and TRBJ2-1, with the D gene tentatively TRBD1 or TRBD2, based on 5 matching bases in each. The CDR3 protein is CASSQDPGLAQYNEQFF. The DNA sequence follows: TGCGCCAGCAGCCAAGACCCGGGGCTAGCTCAGTACAATGAGCAGTTCTTC.